This TCR beta chain emerged from a study of blood T cell repertoires in COVID-19. TCRdb's copy holds only in-frame clones and misses some; the assay was immunoSEQ multiplex PCR. Of 200,000 to 300,000 clones in the sample, roughly 86% were seen once. Germline assignment: CDR1 KGHSH and CDR2 LQKENI. CDR3 length: 16 amino acids. Trimming removed 5 bases from V and 1 base from J; junction bases left unmatched: 8. Participants' reported clinical history set cohort assignment. Cohort 3 recovery required two negative PCRs, clearance, or symptom resolution. The V gene is TRBV18, the J gene TRBJ1-5, with TRBD1 matching 7 bases. What was sequenced was PBMCs or T cells enriched from blood (not recorded which). The TCR comes from a woman aged 50 to 60 who had recovered from COVID-19. CDR3 amino acids: CASSAITGVSNQPQHF. The CDR3 nucleotides read TGTGCCAGCTCAGCTATAACAGGGGTCAGCAATCAGCCCCAGCATTTT.